The T cell receptor (beta chain) under discussion was sequenced for a study of response to subunit inactivated influenza vaccine. This CDR3 comprises 14 residues. Germline-derived CDR1 and CDR2 are LNHDA and SQIVND (reference sequence). This clonotype came up a few times. Antigen: not known. A read error may produce the germline difference seen at one junction end. Findings and limits, study-wide: Authors suggested few new T cells are recruited by each seasonal influenza vaccination.

MiXCR, applied by TCRdb to the RT-PCR reads, yields one record per CDR3 protein. The sample lists more than 550,000 distinct CDR3 sequences; around 11% were seen once. The sample was also reused in another study, on T cells expressing NK-cell markers. That report notes: 5'RACE template switching with UMIs produced the TCR beta cDNA. Sequenced donors, eight in total, included seven who were HCMV-seropositive and one who was seronegative. Topping the CD3+CD56-NKG2C+ fraction as well were these clonotypes, in a few donors.

Here the sequenced sample was PBMCs from blood, taken on the day of vaccination. The chain is built from TRBV19 and TRBJ1-5; 10 bases fit TRBD1. This clonotype was sampled from a man aged 50-59 years who received an inactivated influenza vaccine. CDR3 loop: CASTDLSGQGRGDF. CDR3 nucleotide sequence: TGTGCCAGTACCGACTTATCGGGACAGGGGCGCGGGGATTTT.